What follows are 25 T cell receptor beta chains derived from one specimen sequenced in a study of cytomegalovirus exposure and HLA in healthy donors. The PCR made use of 60 Vbeta and 13 Jbeta primers. The repertoire was sequenced with immunoSEQ multiplex PCR; TCRdb's copy has only in-frame clones and lacks some. This repertoire shows fewer than 110,000 clones, 70% to 80% found once; its top ten account for roughly 2.1%. Sequencing was done on a sample of PBMCs. The receptors shown here come from a man younger than 35 in good health and CMV-seronegative.

The chain combines TRBV25-1 with TRBJ2-1; 7 positions match TRBD2. The CDR3 sequence is 14 residues long. Germline-derived CDR1 and CDR2 are MGHDK and SYGVNS. With V trimmed by 7 bases and J by 0 bases, 3 bases remained unmatched. CDR3 sequence (DNA): TGTGCCAGCAAAGCGGGGAGCTCCTACAATGAGCAGTTCTTC. Translated, it gives CASKAGSSYNEQFF.

There are a few counts of this clone. The chain carries TRBV5-1 and TRBJ1-1, with D tentatively TRBD1 (6 bases). In germline, CDR1 is SGHRS, CDR2 YFSETQ. The CDR3 has 13 residues. The V end was cut by 3 bases, the J end by 2 bases, with 8 bases between. DNA for the CDR3: TGCGCCAGCAGCTCCAGGGGAAACACTGAAGCTTTCTTT. This encodes CASSSRGNTEAFF.

The chain carries TRBV5-1 and TRBJ1-3; TRBD1 might be the D (5 bases). V was clipped by 3 bases and J by 0 bases, with 13 bases between them. The CDR3 has 16 residues. Germline CDR1 and CDR2: SGHRS and YFSETQ. The CDR3 DNA reads as TGCGCCAGCAGCTGGGGGGGACGGAGCTCTGGAAACACCATATATTTT. Its protein is CASSWGGRSSGNTIYF.

The J gene is TRBJ2-4, the V gene TRBV6-5, with 8 bases identical to TRBD2. The germline CDR1 and CDR2 sequences are MNHEY and SVGAGI. V dropped 10 bases and J dropped 2; count of bases not matched to a gene: 10. The CDR3 is 15 amino acids. DNA for the CDR3: TGTGCCACCCGGGGGGGAATCGGGCCCAAAAACATTCAGTACTTC. It translates to CATRGGIGPKNIQYF.

In regard to this clone: At one end, the junction sequence differs from germline, possibly due to a read error. The rearrangement joins TRBV20-1 to TRBJ2-7; maybe TRBD2 (6 bases). This CDR3 is 10 amino acids long. CDR1 is DFQATT and CDR2 is SNEGSKA in the germline V gene (reference sequence). CDR3 nucleotide sequence: TGCAGTGCTAGGGGGCCGGGGGATCCCTTC. Translation: CSARGPGDPF.

The chain is built from TRBV28 and TRBJ2-1; D gene uncertain. Looked up from germline, CDR1 is MDHEN and CDR2 is SYDVKM. The CDR3 is 11 residues long. V lost 6 bases and J 4 bases, leaving 4 bases between the germline ends. The CDR3 region is CASSLYNEQFF. For the CDR3, the DNA is TGTGCCAGCAGCTTGTACAATGAGCAGTTCTTC. The variable domain in full, completed from reference TRBV28 and TRBJ2-1, reads DVKVTQSSRYLVKRTGEKVFLECVQDMDHENMFWYRQDPGLGLRLIYFSYDVKMKEKGDIPEGYSVSREKKERFSLILESASTNQTSMYLCASSLYNEQFFGPGTRLTVL.

V gene TRBV4-3 combines with J gene TRBJ2-6; D may be TRBD2 (5 bases). CDR1 is LGHNA and CDR2 is YSLEER in the germline V gene. The V end lost 1 base, the J end lost 1 base, and 8 bases lay between the germline ends. The CDR3 is 16 amino acids. The CDR3 coding sequence is TGCGCCAGCAGCCAAGTAACGGGGTCTGGGGCCAACGTCCTGACTTTC. This translates into CASSQVTGSGANVLTF.

This chain joins TRBV6-5 and TRBJ1-5, with D possibly matching TRBD1 (5 bases). The CDR3 contains 15 residues. From germline, CDR1 is MNHEY and CDR2 SVGAGI. V gave up 7 bases and J gave up 3 bases, with 16 bases separating them. The DNA for the CDR3 is TGTGCCAGCAAAACCTCGGGAGGGGCCAATCAGCCCCAGCATTTT. It translates to CASKTSGGANQPQHF.

This clone turned up a few times. The chain has TRBV19 and TRBJ1-2, with a tentative D call TRBD1 (6 bases). Germline values: CDR1 LNHDA, CDR2 SQIVND (reference sequence). The CDR3 sequence is 15 residues long. V was cut by 5 bases and J by 5 bases, with 18 bases left in between. This CDR3 is CASSAQGPSGYGYTF. CDR3 nucleotide sequence: TGTGCCAGTAGTGCCCAGGGGCCCTCGGGGTATGGCTACACCTTC.

The rearrangement links TRBV28 to TRBJ2-5, with a possible D match to TRBD1 (5 bases). Trimming cost V 1 base and J 7 bases, with 13 bases left between them. The germline V gene encodes CDR1 MDHEN and CDR2 SYDVKM. This CDR3 has 14 residues. The CDR3 is CASSLSGSRGTQYF. CDR3 coding DNA: TGTGCCAGCAGTTTATCCGGGTCTAGGGGGACCCAGTACTTC.

About this clone: Sequence at one end of the junction differs from germline and may be a read error. The CDR3 is CSSGGTRYEQYF. Written as DNA, the CDR3 is TGTTCCAGCGGGGGGACCCGCTACGAGCAGTACTTC. The rearrangement joins TRBV7-9 to TRBJ2-7, with TRBD2 identical over 9 bases. This CDR3 has 12 amino acids. Germline lookup yields CDR1 SEHNR and CDR2 FQNEAQ (reference sequence).

The genes are TRBV29-1 and TRBJ1-1; TRBD1 matches 9 bases. The CDR3 contains 12 residues. Looked up from germline, CDR1 is SQVTM and CDR2 is ANQGSEA. J gave up 5 bases and V 7 bases, and 5 bases lay outside the gene matches. CDR3 nucleotide sequence: TGCAGCGCAACGGGACAGGGTACTGAAGCTTTCTTT. This sequence encodes CSATGQGTEAFF.

V gene TRBV2 combines with J gene TRBJ2-3; TRBD2 might be the D (5 bases). The CDR3 consists of 13 residues. V gave up 7 bases and J gave up 5 bases, with 13 bases separating them. The germline CDR1 and CDR2 sequences are SNHLY and FYNNEI. The CDR3 loop reads CASIRDLGDTQYF. DNA of the CDR3: TGTGCCAGCATCCGGGATCTTGGAGATACGCAGTATTTT.

The rearrangement links TRBV19 to TRBJ2-1; 10 positions match TRBD2. The junction had 3 bases not matched to a gene; V was cut back by 5 bases and J by 2 bases. CDR1 is LNHDA, CDR2 SQIVND, per germline (reference sequence). There are 15 residues in the CDR3. The CDR3, as DNA: TGTGCCAGTAGTGATCTAGCGGGGGCCTACAATGAGCAGTTCTTC. Residues: CASSDLAGAYNEQFF. Using reference TRBV19 and TRBJ2-1 for the parts outside the CDR3, the full variable domain is DGGITQSPKYLFRKEGQNVTLSCEQNLNHDAMYWYRQDPGQGLRLIYYSQIVNDFQKGDIAEGYSVSREKKESFPLTVTSAQKNPTAFYLCASSDLAGAYNEQFFGPGTRLTVL.

V and J are TRBV7-9 and TRBJ1-6, with 10 nucleotides matching TRBD1. The germline gives CDR1 SEHNR, CDR2 FQNEAQ (reference sequence). The V gene end was trimmed by 4 bases and the J gene end by 10 bases; junction bases not matched to a gene: 4. The CDR3 totals 14 residues. The CDR3 is CASSSGTGESPLHF. The CDR3 DNA follows: TGTGCCAGCAGCTCCGGGACAGGGGAATCACCCCTCCACTTT.

This chain connects TRBV2 to TRBJ1-5; possibly TRBD1 for D (5 bases). V lost 3 bases to trimming and J lost 7 bases, with 13 bases between them. Looked up from germline, CDR1 is SNHLY and CDR2 is FYNNEI. This CDR3 is built from 14 residues. The CDR3 DNA reads TGTGCCAGCAGTGACAGGGTTAGTTCCCAGCCCCAGCATTTT. It codes for CASSDRVSSQPQHF.

This clone was seen once. The CDR3 here is CASSLGPEQGPPLHF. CDR3 DNA: TGTGCCAGCAGCTTGGGCCCGGAGCAGGGGCCACCCCTCCACTTT. The V and J genes are TRBV5-5 and TRBJ1-6, with a tentative D call TRBD1 (6 bases). The germline V and J ends were trimmed by 0 bases and 11 bases, with 15 bases remaining between them. Germline V gene sequence: CDR1 SGHKS, CDR2 YYEKEE (reference sequence). This CDR3 comprises 15 residues.

This CDR3 is CASNSPLRVYNEQFF. As DNA, the CDR3 is TGTGCCAGCAATTCCCCCCTGCGGGTTTACAATGAGCAGTTCTTC. The chain couples TRBV2 to TRBJ2-1, with D possibly TRBD2 on 5 matching bases. Trimming pared 7 bases from V and 4 bases from J, leaving 17 bases between. This CDR3 is 15 amino acids long. Per the germline V gene, CDR1 is SNHLY and CDR2 is FYNNEI. Using reference TRBV2 and TRBJ2-1 for the parts outside the CDR3, the full variable domain is EPEVTQTPSHQVTQMGQEVILRCVPISNHLYFYWYRQILGQKVEFLVSFYNNEISEKSEIFDDQFSVERPDGSNFTLKIRSTKLEDSAMYFCASNSPLRVYNEQFFGPGTRLTVL.

This chain connects TRBV5-6 to TRBJ2-3; perhaps TRBD2 as D (6 bases). Germline CDR1 is SGHDT and CDR2 is YYEEEE. CDR3 length equals 17 residues. The ends were cut back, 1 base at V and 1 base at J, with 16 bases in the middle. The CDR3 sequence: CASSLRTGRGGTDTQYF. As DNA, the CDR3 is TGTGCCAGCAGCTTGAGAACGGGGCGGGGTGGCACAGATACGCAGTATTTT. Full variable domain (remainder filled in from reference TRBV5-6 and TRBJ2-3): DAGVTQSPTHLIKTRGQQVTLRCSPKSGHDTVSWYQQALGQGPQFIFQYYEEEERQRGNFPDRFSGHQFPNYSSELNVNALLLGDSALYLCASSLRTGRGGTDTQYFGPGTRLTVL.

Note on this clone: Other DNA sequences in this sample translate to the same CDR3. The genes are TRBV6-5 and TRBJ2-7; tentatively, D is TRBD2 (6 bases). Germline V gene data show CDR1 as MNHEY and CDR2 as SVGAGI. Deletions cut 4 bases from V and 5 bases from J, with 18 bases between. The CDR3 totals 15 residues. Here the CDR3 DNA reads TGTGCCAGCAGTTTATCCCGGGAGCTACCCCACGAGCAGTACTTC. It translates to CASSLSRELPHEQYF.

The chain employs TRBV2 and TRBJ2-3; maybe TRBD2 (5 bases). Germline V gene lookup returns CDR1 SNHLY and CDR2 FYNNEI. The CDR3 is made up of 12 amino acids. Trimming removed 6 bases at V and 10 bases at J, with 14 bases between. DNA for the CDR3: TGTGCCAGCAGCACCGACCCGGGATCGCAGTATTTT. This sequence encodes CASSTDPGSQYF.

The genes are TRBV19 and TRBJ2-3; 9 nucleotides line up with TRBD2. V lost 3 bases, J lost 5 bases, and 6 bases stayed unmatched. This CDR3 spans 15 amino acids. Germline V lookup: CDR1 LNHDA, CDR2 SQIVND (reference sequence). DNA of the CDR3: TGTGCCAGTAGTATTGGGCGGGGGGGCCAAGATACGCAGTATTTT. Translation gives CASSIGRGGQDTQYF. Together with reference TRBV19 and TRBJ2-3, the CDR3 gives the full variable domain: DGGITQSPKYLFRKEGQNVTLSCEQNLNHDAMYWYRQDPGQGLRLIYYSQIVNDFQKGDIAEGYSVSREKKESFPLTVTSAQKNPTAFYLCASSIGRGGQDTQYFGPGTRLTVL.

The rearrangement links TRBV6-1 to TRBJ2-7, with 11 bases identical to TRBD1. The CDR3 extends over 15 amino acids. Germline-derived CDR1 and CDR2 are MNHNS and SASEGT. The J segment lost 4 bases and the V segment lost 10 bases, leaving 12 bases of the junction unmatched. The CDR3 nucleotides read TGTGCCACCACGCTGCGGGGGACAGGGGGTTACGAGCAGTACTTC. This codes for CATTLRGTGGYEQYF.

V usage is TRBV14 and J usage is TRBJ2-2; 8 nucleotides align to TRBD1. Germline CDR1 SGHDN, CDR2 FVKESK. The CDR3 sequence is 16 residues long. With V trimmed by 0 bases and J by 4 bases, 4 bases remained unmatched. The DNA of the CDR3 is TGTGCCAGCAGCCAAGACAGGGGGCAGGTCACCGGGGAGCTGTTTTTT. Residues: CASSQDRGQVTGELFF.

The gene calls are TRBV27 and TRBJ1-2; tentative D call: TRBD1 (6 bases). Trimming took 0 bases from V and 1 from J, leaving 12 bases between them. Germline V gene sequence: CDR1 MNHEY, CDR2 SMNVEV (reference sequence). The CDR3 contains 16 residues. The CDR3 DNA reads as TGTGCCAGCAGTTTATCACAGGGCTTGGTTAACTATGGCTACACCTTC. This gives the protein CASSLSQGLVNYGYTF.